This T cell receptor beta chain emerged from a study of human T cells and chemical hapten exposure. MiXCR was run by TCRdb on the RACE reads, yielding one entry per CDR3 protein. The data hold 280,000 or so distinct CDR3 sequences, with approximately 7.5% observed a single time. Indicated time point: pre-sensitization, week 0. Documented treatment: therapeutic diphenylcyclopropenone sensitization with weekly scalp DPC. J gave up 4 bases and V 6 bases, and 4 bases lay outside the gene matches. The CDR3 runs 13 residues. Germline CDR1 reads MNHNY; CDR2 reads SVGAGI (reference sequence). This clonotype was seen ten or more times.

The TCR comes from a man between 18 and 35 years old with alopecia areata. Some clones in this sample may be carry-over from other donors' samples. The sample in question was whole blood, obtained in connection with sensitization to the hapten diphenylcyclopropenone (DPC). The V call is TRBV6-6, the J call TRBJ2-7, with 9 bases lining up with TRBD1. The CDR3 nucleotides are TGTGCCAGCAGCCAGGACAGGGGTTACGAGCAGTACGTC. This codes for CASSQDRGYEQYV.